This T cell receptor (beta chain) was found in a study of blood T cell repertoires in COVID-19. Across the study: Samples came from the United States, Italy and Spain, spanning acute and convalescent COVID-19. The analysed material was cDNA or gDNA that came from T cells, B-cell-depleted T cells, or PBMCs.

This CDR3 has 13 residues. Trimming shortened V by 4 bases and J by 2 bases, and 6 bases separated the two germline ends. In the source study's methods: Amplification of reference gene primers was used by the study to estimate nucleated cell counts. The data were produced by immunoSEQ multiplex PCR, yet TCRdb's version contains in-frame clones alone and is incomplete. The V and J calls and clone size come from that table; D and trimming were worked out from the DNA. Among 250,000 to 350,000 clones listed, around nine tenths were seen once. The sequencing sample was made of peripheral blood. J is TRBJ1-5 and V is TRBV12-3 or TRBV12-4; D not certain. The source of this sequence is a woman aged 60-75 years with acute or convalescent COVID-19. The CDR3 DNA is TGTGCCAGCAGTTCCCGAGGCAATCAGCCCCAGCATTTT. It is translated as CASSSRGNQPQHF.